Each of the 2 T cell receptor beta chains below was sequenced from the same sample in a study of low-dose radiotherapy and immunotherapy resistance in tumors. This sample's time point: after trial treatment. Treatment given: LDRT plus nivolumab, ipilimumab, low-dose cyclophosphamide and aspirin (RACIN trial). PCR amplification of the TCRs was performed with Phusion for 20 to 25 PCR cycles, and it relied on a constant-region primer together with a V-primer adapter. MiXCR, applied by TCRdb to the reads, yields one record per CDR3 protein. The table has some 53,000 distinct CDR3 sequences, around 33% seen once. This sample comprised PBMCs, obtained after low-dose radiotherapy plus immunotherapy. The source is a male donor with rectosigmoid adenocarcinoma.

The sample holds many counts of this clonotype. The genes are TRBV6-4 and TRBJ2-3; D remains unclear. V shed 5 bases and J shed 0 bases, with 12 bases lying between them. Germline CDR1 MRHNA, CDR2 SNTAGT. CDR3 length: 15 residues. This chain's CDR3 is CASSPDGSSTDTQYF. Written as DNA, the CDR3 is TGTGCCAGCAGTCCTGATGGCTCTAGCACAGATACGCAGTATTTT.

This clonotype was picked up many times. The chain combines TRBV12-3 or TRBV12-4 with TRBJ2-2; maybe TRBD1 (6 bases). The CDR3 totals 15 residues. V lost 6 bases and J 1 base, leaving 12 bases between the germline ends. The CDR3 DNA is TGTGCCAGCAGGACCCGGACAGAGAACACCGGGGAGCTGTTTTTT. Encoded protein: CASRTRTENTGELFF.